The clone carrying this TCR beta chain is labeled as large (0.1 to 1%). The sample originates from a study of CD8+ T cells in alopecia areata. Treatment noted: oral pan-JAK inhibitor, 5-10 mg twice daily. The V gene's germline CDR1 is MNHEY and CDR2 SMNVEV (reference sequence). The CDR3 length is 14 residues. V lost 0 bases, J lost 3 bases, and 9 bases lay in between. RNA, once extracted, was reverse transcribed into cDNA for use as the sequencing template. The protocol was immunoSEQ multiplex PCR, while the TCRdb copy is restricted to in-frame clones and leaves out a portion. This table holds some 110,000 clones, about 59% found once.

The specimen was CD8+ T cells sorted from blood, collected at week 24, from a patient treated with tofacitinib. This receptor was identified in a human donor with alopecia areata. J is TRBJ2-7 and V is TRBV27, with a tentative D call TRBD1 (6 bases). The CDR3 region has the DNA TGTGCCAGCAGTTTATCCACAGGGTTCTACGAGCAGTACTTC. Translating gives CASSLSTGFYEQYF.